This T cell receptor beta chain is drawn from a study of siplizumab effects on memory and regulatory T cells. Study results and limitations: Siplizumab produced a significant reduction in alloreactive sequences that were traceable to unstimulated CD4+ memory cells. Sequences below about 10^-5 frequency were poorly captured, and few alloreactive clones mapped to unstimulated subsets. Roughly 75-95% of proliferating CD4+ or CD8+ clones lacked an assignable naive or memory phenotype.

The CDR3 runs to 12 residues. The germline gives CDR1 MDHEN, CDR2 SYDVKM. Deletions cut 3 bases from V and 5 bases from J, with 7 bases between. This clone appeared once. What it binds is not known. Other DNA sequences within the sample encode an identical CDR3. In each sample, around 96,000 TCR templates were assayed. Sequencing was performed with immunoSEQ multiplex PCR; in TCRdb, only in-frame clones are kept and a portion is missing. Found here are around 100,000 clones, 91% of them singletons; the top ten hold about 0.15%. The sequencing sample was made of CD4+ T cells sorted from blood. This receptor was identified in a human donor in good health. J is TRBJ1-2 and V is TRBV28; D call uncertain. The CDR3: CASSFNSYGYTF. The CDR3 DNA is TGTGCCAGCAGTTTTAACAGTTATGGCTACACCTTC.